This note documents a single T cell receptor (beta chain) sequence. Germline V lookup: CDR1 SGHTA, CDR2 FQGNSA. The CDR3 length is 14 residues. Trimming took 1 base from V and 10 from J, leaving 14 bases between them. The PCR ran on 60 Vbeta and 13 Jbeta primers. TCRdb keeps only in-frame clones here, not all; method: immunoSEQ multiplex PCR. The data contain under 140,000 clones, roughly 86% of them singletons. This record belongs to a study of cytomegalovirus exposure and HLA in healthy donors. This chain links TRBV7-2 with TRBJ1-5; D perhaps matches TRBD1 (6 bases). Sequences were obtained from PBMCs. The receptor's source is a man in his forties in good health and CMV-seronegative. CDR3 residues: CASSLGDIRDPQHF. The CDR3 DNA reads TGTGCCAGCAGCTTAGGGGACATTCGGGATCCCCAGCATTTT.